This T cell receptor beta chain appears in the sequencing data of a study of T-cell memory formation after mild COVID-19. Amplification by 5'RACE using constant-segment primers produced TCR alpha and TCR beta cDNA libraries that carried sample barcodes and UMIs. TCRdb fed the 5' RACE reads into MiXCR, producing one record per CDR3 protein. The sample lists some 190,000 distinct CDR3 sequences, 15% to 20% occurring once. This clonotype has just a few counts. The V end was cut by 5 bases, the J end by 1 base, with 15 bases between. The CDR3 is 16 amino acids. CDR1 and CDR2 (germline): SGHRS, YFSETQ. Sequencing was performed on PBMCs or a T cell subset sorted from them (not recorded which). The origin of this receptor is an adult woman who had mild COVID-19 (a few samples of this study predate the infection). Cell type and time point are not known. The V and J genes are TRBV5-1 and TRBJ2-2; D may be TRBD2 (5 bases). For the CDR3, the DNA is TGCGCCAGCAGTTTGCTCGGGGTCGGGAACACCGGGGAGCTGTTTTTT. Translating it yields CASSLLGVGNTGELFF.